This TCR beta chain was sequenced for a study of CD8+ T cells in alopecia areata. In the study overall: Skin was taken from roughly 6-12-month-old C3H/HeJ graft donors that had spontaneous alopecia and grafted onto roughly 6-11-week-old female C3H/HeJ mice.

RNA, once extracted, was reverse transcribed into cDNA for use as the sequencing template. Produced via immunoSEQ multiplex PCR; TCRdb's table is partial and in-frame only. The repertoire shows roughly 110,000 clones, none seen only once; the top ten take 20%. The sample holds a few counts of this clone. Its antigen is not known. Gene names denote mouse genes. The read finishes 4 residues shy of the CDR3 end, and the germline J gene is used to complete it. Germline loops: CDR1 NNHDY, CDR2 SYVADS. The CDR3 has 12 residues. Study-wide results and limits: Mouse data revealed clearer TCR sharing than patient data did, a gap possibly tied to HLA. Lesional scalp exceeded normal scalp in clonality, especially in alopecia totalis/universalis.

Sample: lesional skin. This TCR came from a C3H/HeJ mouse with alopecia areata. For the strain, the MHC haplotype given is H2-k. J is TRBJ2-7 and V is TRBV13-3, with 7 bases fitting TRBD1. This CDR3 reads CASRTGKDEQYF. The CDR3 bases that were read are TGTGCCAGCAGGACAGGGAAAGAT.